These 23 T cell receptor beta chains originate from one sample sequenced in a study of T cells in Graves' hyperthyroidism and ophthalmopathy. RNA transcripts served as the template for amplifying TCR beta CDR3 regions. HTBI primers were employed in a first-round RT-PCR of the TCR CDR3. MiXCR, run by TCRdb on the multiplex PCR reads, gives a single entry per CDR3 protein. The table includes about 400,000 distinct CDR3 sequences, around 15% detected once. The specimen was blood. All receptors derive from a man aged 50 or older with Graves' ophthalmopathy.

The CDR3 here is CASRLRGQGGTEAFF. The CDR3 DNA follows: TGCGCCAGCAGACTTCGGGGCCAGGGAGGCACTGAAGCTTTCTTT. The chain is built from TRBV5-1 and TRBJ1-1; D might be TRBD1 (5 bases). The V gene's germline CDR1 is SGHRS and CDR2 YFSETQ. V lost 5 bases to trimming and J lost 4 bases, with 18 bases between them. The CDR3 sequence is 15 residues long.

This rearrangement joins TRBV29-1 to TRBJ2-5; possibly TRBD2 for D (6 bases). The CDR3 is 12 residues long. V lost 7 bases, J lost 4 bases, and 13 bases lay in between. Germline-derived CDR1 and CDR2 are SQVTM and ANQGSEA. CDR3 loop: CSGAREAETQYF. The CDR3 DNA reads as TGCAGCGGCGCAAGGGAGGCAGAGACCCAGTACTTC.

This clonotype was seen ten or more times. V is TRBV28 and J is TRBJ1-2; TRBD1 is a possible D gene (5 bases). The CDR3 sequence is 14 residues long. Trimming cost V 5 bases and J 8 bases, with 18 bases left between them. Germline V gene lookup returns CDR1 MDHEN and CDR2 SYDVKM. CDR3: CASSHAGGQGGYTF. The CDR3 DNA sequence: TGTGCCAGCAGTCACGCCGGCGGGCAGGGAGGCTACACCTTC.

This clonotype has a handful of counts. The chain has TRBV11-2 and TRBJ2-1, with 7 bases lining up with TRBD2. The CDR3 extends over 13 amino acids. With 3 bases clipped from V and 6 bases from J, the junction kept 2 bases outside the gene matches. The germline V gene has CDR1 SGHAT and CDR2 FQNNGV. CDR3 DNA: TGTGCCAGCAGCTTTGGGGGGGGCAATGAGCAGTTCTTC. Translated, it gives CASSFGGGNEQFF. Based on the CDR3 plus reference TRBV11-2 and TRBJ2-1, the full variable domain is EAGVAQSPRYKIIEKRQSVAFWCNPISGHATLYWYQQILGQGPKLLIQFQNNGVVDDSQLPKDRFSAERLKGVDSTLKIQPAKLEDSAVYLCASSFGGGNEQFFGPGTRLTVL.

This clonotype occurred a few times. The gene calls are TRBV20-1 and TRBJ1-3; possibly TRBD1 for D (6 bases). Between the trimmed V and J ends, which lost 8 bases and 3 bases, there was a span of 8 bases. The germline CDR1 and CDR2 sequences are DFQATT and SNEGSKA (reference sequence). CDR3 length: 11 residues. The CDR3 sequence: CSYRVGNTIYF. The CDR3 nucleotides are TGCAGTTACAGGGTTGGAAACACCATATATTTT.

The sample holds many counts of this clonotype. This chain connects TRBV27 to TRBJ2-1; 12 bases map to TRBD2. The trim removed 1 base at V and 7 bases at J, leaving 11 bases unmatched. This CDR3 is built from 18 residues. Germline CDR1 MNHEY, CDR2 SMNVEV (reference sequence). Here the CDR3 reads CASSLLVPSGRARNEQFF. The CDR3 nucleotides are TGTGCCAGCAGTTTATTAGTTCCTAGCGGGAGGGCGCGGAATGAGCAGTTCTTC.

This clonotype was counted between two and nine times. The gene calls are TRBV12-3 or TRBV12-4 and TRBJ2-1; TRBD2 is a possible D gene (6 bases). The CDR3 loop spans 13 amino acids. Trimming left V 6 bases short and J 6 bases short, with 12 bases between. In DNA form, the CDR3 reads TGTGCCAGCAGACCCGGGACTTCCAATGAGCAGTTCTTC. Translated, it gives CASRPGTSNEQFF.

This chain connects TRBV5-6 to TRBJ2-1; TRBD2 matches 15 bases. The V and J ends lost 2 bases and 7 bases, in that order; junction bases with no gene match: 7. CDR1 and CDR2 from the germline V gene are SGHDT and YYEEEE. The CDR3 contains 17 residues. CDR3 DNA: TGTGCCAGCAGCTTAGGACTAGCGGGAGGGCATCCTAATGAGCAGTTCTTC. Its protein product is CASSLGLAGGHPNEQFF.

CDR3 loop: CASSRDRGRYYGYTF. The CDR3 DNA is TGTGCCAGCAGCCGCGACAGGGGTCGGTACTATGGCTACACCTTC. The V gene is TRBV12-3 or TRBV12-4, the J gene TRBJ1-2, with 8 bases matching TRBD1. The trim removed 6 bases at V and 3 bases at J, leaving 9 bases unmatched. CDR3 length: 15 residues.

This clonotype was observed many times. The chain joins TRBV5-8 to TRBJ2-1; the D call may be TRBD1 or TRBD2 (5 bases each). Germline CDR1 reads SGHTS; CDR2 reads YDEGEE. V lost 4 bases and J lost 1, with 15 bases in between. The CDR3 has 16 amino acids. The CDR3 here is CASSITLGTSYNEQFF. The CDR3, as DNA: TGTGCCAGCAGCATCACGCTCGGGACGTCCTACAATGAGCAGTTCTTC.

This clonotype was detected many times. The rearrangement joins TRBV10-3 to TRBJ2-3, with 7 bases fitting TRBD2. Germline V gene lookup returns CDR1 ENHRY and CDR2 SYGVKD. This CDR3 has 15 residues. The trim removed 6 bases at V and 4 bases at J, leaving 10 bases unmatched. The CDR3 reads CAISFLRGSSDTQYF. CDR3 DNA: TGTGCCATCAGCTTCCTCCGCGGGAGTTCAGATACGCAGTATTTT.

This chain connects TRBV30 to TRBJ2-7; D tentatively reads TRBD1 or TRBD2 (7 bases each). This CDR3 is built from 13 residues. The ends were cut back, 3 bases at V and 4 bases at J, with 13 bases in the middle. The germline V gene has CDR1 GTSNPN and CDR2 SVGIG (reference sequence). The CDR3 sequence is CAWRGGGEYEQYF. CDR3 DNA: TGTGCCTGGAGGGGAGGGGGCGAGTACGAGCAGTACTTC. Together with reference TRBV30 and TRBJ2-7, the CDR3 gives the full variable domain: SQTIHQWPATLVQPVGSPLSLECTVEGTSNPNLYWYRQAAGRGLQLLFYSVGIGQISSEVPQNLSASRPQDRQFILSSKKLLLSDSGFYLCAWRGGGEYEQYFGPGTRLTVT.

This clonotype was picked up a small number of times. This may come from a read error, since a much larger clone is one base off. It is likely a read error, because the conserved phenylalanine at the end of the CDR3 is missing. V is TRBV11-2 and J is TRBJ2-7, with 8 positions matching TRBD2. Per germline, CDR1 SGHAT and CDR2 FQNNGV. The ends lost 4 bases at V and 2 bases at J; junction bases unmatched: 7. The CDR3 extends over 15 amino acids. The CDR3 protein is CASSSHGGGTYEQYL. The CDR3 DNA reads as TGTGCCAGCAGCTCCCACGGGGGGGGTACCTACGAGCAGTACCTC.

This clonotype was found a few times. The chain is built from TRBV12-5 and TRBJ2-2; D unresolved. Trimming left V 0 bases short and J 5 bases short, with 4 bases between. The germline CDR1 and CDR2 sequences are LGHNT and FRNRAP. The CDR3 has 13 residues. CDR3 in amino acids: CASGLVLTGELFF. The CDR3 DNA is TGTGCTAGTGGTTTGGTCCTAACCGGGGAGCTGTTTTTT.

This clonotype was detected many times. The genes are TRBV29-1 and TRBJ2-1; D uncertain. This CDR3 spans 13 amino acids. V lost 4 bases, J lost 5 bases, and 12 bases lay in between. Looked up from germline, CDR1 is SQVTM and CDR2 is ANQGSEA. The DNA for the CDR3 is TGCAGCGTTGTGGTAGGCCGGGACAATGAGCAGTTCTTC. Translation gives CSVVVGRDNEQFF.

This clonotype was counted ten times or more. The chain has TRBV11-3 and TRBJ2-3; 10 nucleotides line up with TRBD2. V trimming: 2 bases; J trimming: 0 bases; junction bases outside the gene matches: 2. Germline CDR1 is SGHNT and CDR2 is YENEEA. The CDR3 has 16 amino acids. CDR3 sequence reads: CASSLKLAGSTDTQYF. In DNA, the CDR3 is TGTGCCAGCAGCTTAAAACTAGCGGGAAGCACAGATACGCAGTATTTT. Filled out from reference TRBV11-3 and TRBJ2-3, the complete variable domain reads EAGVVQSPRYKIIEKKQPVAFWCNPISGHNTLYWYLQNLGQGPELLIRYENEEAVDDSQLPKDRFSAERLKGVDSTLKIQPAELGDSAVYLCASSLKLAGSTDTQYFGPGTRLTVL.

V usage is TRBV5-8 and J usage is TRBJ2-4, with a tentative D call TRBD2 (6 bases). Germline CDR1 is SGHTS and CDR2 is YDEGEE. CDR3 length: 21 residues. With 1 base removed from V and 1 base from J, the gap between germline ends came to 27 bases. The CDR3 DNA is TGTGCCAGCAGCTTGTTCGGGGTGCGGGATAGGAATAGATCGGCCAAAAACATTCAGTACTTC. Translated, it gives CASSLFGVRDRNRSAKNIQYF.

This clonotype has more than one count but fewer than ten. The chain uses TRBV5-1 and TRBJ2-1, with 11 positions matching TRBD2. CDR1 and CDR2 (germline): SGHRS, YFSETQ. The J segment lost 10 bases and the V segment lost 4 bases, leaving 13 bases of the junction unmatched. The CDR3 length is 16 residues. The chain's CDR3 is CASSPGTSGTGGEQFF. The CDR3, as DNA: TGCGCCAGCAGCCCGGGGACTAGCGGAACAGGGGGCGAGCAGTTCTTC.

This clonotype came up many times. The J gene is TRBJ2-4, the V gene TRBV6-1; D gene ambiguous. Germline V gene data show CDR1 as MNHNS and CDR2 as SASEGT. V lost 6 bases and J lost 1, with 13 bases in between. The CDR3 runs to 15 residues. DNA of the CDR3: TGTGCCAGCAGGATCGTCGCCGACGCCAAAAACATTCAGTACTTC. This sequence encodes CASRIVADAKNIQYF.

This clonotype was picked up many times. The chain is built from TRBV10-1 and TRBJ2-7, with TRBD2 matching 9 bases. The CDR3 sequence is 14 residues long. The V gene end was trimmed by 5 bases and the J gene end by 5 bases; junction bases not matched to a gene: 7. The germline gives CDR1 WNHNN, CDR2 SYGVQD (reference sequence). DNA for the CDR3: TGCGCCAGCAGTCTTAGCGGGAGTCCACACGAGCAGTACTTC. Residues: CASSLSGSPHEQYF.

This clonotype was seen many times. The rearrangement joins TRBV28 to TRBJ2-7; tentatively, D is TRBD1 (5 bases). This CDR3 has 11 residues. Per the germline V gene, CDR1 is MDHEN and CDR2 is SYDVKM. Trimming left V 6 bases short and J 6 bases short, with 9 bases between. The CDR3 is CASSSRGEQYF. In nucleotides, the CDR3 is TGTGCCAGCAGCTCTAGGGGCGAGCAGTACTTC.

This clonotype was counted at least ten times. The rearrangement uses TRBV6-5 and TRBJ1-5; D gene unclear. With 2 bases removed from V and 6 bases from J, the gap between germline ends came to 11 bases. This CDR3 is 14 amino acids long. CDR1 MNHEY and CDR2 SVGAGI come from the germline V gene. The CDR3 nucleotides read TGTGCCAGCAGTTACAGAGGGTCAGGTCAGCCCCAGCATTTT. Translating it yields CASSYRGSGQPQHF.

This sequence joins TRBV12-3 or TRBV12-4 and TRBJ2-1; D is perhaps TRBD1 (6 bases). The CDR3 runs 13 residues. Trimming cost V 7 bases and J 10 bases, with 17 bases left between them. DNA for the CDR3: TGTGCCAGCAAGGCGCTACAGGGTGGGGAGCAGTTCTTC. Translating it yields CASKALQGGEQFF.